This TCR beta chain was captured in a study of neurological immune-mediated disorders. The cDNA came from 5'RACE with 10-nucleotide random UMIs. A single run covered 15-18 subjects with over 160 million TCR-beta sequences. MiXCR, run by TCRdb on the 5' RACE reads, gives a single entry per CDR3 protein. The sample lists tens of thousands of distinct CDR3 sequences; about 10% were seen once. The trim removed 3 bases at V and 8 bases at J, leaving 7 bases unmatched. Per germline, CDR1 SNHLY and CDR2 FYNNEI. The CDR3 is 14 residues long. Time point described: longitudinal time-point 1 (baseline). Notes on this clonotype: Its antigen is as yet unknown. A much larger clone sits a single nucleotide away, making a read error possible.

General study points: The absence of shared CDR3 amino acid sequences among expanded clones across subjects suggests private repertoires in all groups.

The receptor comes from a male donor with HTLV-1-associated myelopathy (HAM/TSP). Sample: PBMCs. The rearrangement uses TRBV2 and TRBJ2-1; TRBD2 agrees at 7 bases. The chain's CDR3 is CASSESQGGYEQFF. CDR3 sequence (DNA): TGTGCCAGCAGTGAGAGCCAGGGAGGGTATGAGCAGTTCTTC.